This note documents a single TCR beta chain sequence. Source study methods: The assay estimated nucleated cells by amplifying reference gene primers. Clones were read by immunoSEQ multiplex PCR, and TCRdb kept only the in-frame ones, dropping some. The V and J calls and clone size are taken from that table; D and trimming were inferred from the DNA. The table has about 180,000 clones, 75% to 90% seen once. The sample comes from a study of blood T cell repertoires in COVID-19. Whole-study context: Acute-phase and convalescent COVID-19 samples originated in the United States, Italy and Spain.

Participants were aged 18 to 89 years, lived in over 20 US areas, and enrolled virtually. Participants' own reports of clinical history determined their cohort assignment. This CDR3 is built from 15 residues. The V end was cut by 4 bases, the J end by 1 base, with 13 bases between. The germline V gene has CDR1 SEHNR and CDR2 FQNEAQ (reference sequence). The chain has TRBV7-9 and TRBJ1-1; D is perhaps TRBD1 (5 bases). The origin of this receptor is a woman aged 40 to 50 with acute COVID-19. Input material: PBMCs or T cells enriched from blood (not recorded which). The CDR3 nucleotides are TGTGCCAGCAGCTGGGAGGGACCGCGGAACACTGAAGCTTTCTTT. Its protein is CASSWEGPRNTEAFF.